These 25 T cell receptor beta chains share one sample of origin, sequenced in a study of T cells in Graves' hyperthyroidism and ophthalmopathy (dated by TCRdb to the late 2010s). Receptors were amplified or captured by multiplex PCR. The sample was run on an Illumina HiSeq 2000. TCR beta CDR3 regions were amplified from RNA transcripts. For the first round of RT-PCR on the TCR CDR3, the HTBI primer set was used together with the Qiagen OneStep RT-PCR kit. TCRdb ran its own pipeline on the public reads, namely fastp trimming at Q25 and MiXCR clone calling, and kept in-frame beta chains. Rows with a matching CDR3 protein are joined into one entry that keeps the most common DNA and genes. The sample table shows fewer than 450,000 distinct CDR3 sequences, and approximately 18% are seen once. The ten largest clones add up to more than 30% of the sample. Material: blood. The receptors were sampled from a woman aged 25 to 39 with Graves' hyperthyroidism that later progressed to Graves' ophthalmopathy.

This clonotype occurred many times. V usage is TRBV20-1 and J usage is TRBJ1-6; maybe TRBD1 (5 bases). This CDR3 contains 12 residues. Germline CDR1 is DFQATT and CDR2 is SNEGSKA (reference sequence). V was cut by 2 bases and J by 7 bases, with 6 bases left in between. The CDR3 region has the DNA TGCAGTGCTAGACAGGGAAATTCACCCCTCCACTTT. Its translation: CSARQGNSPLHF.

The chain employs TRBV5-1 and TRBJ1-1; TRBD1 might be the D (6 bases). Per the germline V gene, CDR1 is SGHRS and CDR2 is YFSETQ. Trimming removed 2 bases from V and 1 base from J, with 9 bases in between. CDR3 size: 14 residues. In DNA form, the CDR3 reads TGCGCCAGCAGCTTCAAACAGGGGAACACTGAAGCTTTCTTT. This gives the protein CASSFKQGNTEAFF.

The V call is TRBV2, the J call TRBJ2-1, with TRBD1 matching over 7 bases. From germline, CDR1 is SNHLY and CDR2 FYNNEI. V lost 4 bases to trimming and J lost 4 bases; unmatched junction nucleotides: 4. This CDR3 spans 14 amino acids. CDR3 loop: CASSASQGYNEQFF. The CDR3 DNA sequence: TGTGCCAGCAGTGCGTCACAGGGGTACAATGAGCAGTTCTTC.

This clonotype was counted ten times or more. V is TRBV28 and J is TRBJ1-3, with D perhaps TRBD1 (5 bases). Germline V gene sequence: CDR1 MDHEN, CDR2 SYDVKM. V was clipped by 3 bases and J by 9 bases, with 15 bases between them. The length of the CDR3 is 14 residues. CDR3 in amino acids: CASSFSRVVSTIYF. CDR3 nucleotides: TGTGCCAGCAGTTTTTCCAGGGTAGTAAGCACCATATATTTT.

This clonotype was observed many times. V and J are TRBV20-1 and TRBJ2-1, with TRBD2 identical over 8 bases. The CDR3 has 16 amino acids. Germline V CDR1 and CDR2: DFQATT, SNEGSKA (reference sequence). Germline trimming cut 0 bases from V and 2 bases from J; bases unmatched to any gene: 6. CDR3 sequence reads: CSAREIAGMPYNEQFF. CDR3 bases: TGCAGTGCTAGAGAGATAGCGGGGATGCCCTACAATGAGCAGTTCTTC.

In this sample, this clonotype turned up many times. The V call is TRBV10-3, the J call TRBJ1-2; D is possibly TRBD1 (6 bases). V was clipped by 10 bases and J by 8 bases, with 20 bases between them. The germline gives CDR1 ENHRY, CDR2 SYGVKD. This CDR3 contains 13 residues. The CDR3 region has the DNA TGTGCCACTGGTGGACAGACTGGAGGAGGCTACACCTTC. It is translated as CATGGQTGGGYTF.

V gene TRBV28 combines with J gene TRBJ2-5; no clear D. The germline gives CDR1 MDHEN, CDR2 SYDVKM. Trimming removed 6 bases at V and 3 bases at J, with 8 bases between. The CDR3 loop spans 12 amino acids. Written as DNA, the CDR3 is TGTGCCAGCAGGGGGTTTGAAGAGACCCAGTACTTC. The encoded protein is CASRGFEETQYF.

This clonotype appeared a few times. The chain combines TRBV6-4 with TRBJ1-2; D is undetermined. The germline gives CDR1 MRHNA, CDR2 SNTAGT. The length of the CDR3 is 14 residues. The V end was cut by 5 bases, the J end by 8 bases, with 18 bases between. The CDR3 region has the DNA TGTGCCAGCAGTAGGGAGGCGGCAGAACGAGGCTACACCTTC. Protein: CASSREAAERGYTF.

The chain links TRBV14 to TRBJ2-1; 13 bases match TRBD2. The CDR3 is 17 residues long. The germline V gene encodes CDR1 SGHDN and CDR2 FVKESK. With V trimmed by 0 bases and J by 11 bases, 10 bases remained unmatched. The CDR3 DNA reads TGTGCCAGCAGCCAAGATATAACTAGCGGGAGGGCTTCGAAGCAGTTCTTC. Its protein product is CASSQDITSGRASKQFF. The variable domain in full, completed from reference TRBV14 and TRBJ2-1, reads EAGVTQFPSHSVIEKGQTVTLRCDPISGHDNLYWYRRVMGKEIKFLLHFVKESKQDESGMPNNRFLAERTGGTYSTLKVQPAELEDSGVYFCASSQDITSGRASKQFFGPGTRLTVL.

This clonotype was picked up a small number of times. The J gene is TRBJ2-7, the V gene TRBV5-1, with D possibly TRBD2 on 6 matching bases. Trimming left V 4 bases short and J 1 base short, with 15 bases between. The CDR3 spans 15 residues. Germline lookup yields CDR1 SGHRS and CDR2 YFSETQ. The CDR3 DNA reads as TGCGCCAGCAGCCCGGCCTCGGGGAGGTCCTACGAGCAGTACTTC. It yields the protein CASSPASGRSYEQYF.

A few counts support this clonotype. This chain connects TRBV2 to TRBJ2-7; weak D call: TRBD2 (5 bases). CDR3 length: 13 residues. Germline V lookup: CDR1 SNHLY, CDR2 FYNNEI. V was clipped by 5 bases and J by 5 bases, with 13 bases between them. The CDR3 region is CASSLSRGHEQYF. The CDR3 DNA reads as TGTGCCAGCAGTTTGTCAAGAGGGCACGAGCAGTACTTC.

This clonotype has at least ten counts. The CDR3 DNA follows: TGTGCCAGCCACACTTTCTCGGCGCAGGGGGGCACTGAAGCTTTCTTT. It specifies CASHTFSAQGGTEAFF. The chain links TRBV28 to TRBJ1-1; 7 nucleotides line up with TRBD1. Per germline, CDR1 MDHEN and CDR2 SYDVKM. With 8 bases clipped from V and 4 bases from J, the junction kept 16 bases outside the gene matches. CDR3 length: 16 amino acids.

This rearrangement joins TRBV27 to TRBJ2-2; D is uncertain. CDR3 length equals 13 residues. The V gene lost 5 bases and the J gene lost 7 bases, with 11 bases spanning the gap. The germline gives CDR1 MNHEY, CDR2 SMNVEV (reference sequence). As DNA, the CDR3 is TGTGCCAGCAGTCTTGGGTCGGACGGGGAGCTGTTTTTT. Protein: CASSLGSDGELFF.

Only a few counts were recorded for this clonotype. The CDR3 is CSAPPVWGTVDTQYF. The CDR3 bases are TGCAGTGCTCCGCCCGTATGGGGCACGGTAGATACGCAGTATTTT. The chain joins TRBV20-1 to TRBJ2-3; possible D gene TRBD1, 5 bases. With 5 bases removed from V and 5 bases from J, the gap between germline ends came to 20 bases. This CDR3 has 15 residues. CDR1 is DFQATT, CDR2 SNEGSKA, per germline (reference sequence).

In this sample, this clonotype turned up many times. The rearrangement links TRBV5-1 to TRBJ2-5; TRBD1 is a possible D gene (6 bases). Germline loops: CDR1 SGHRS, CDR2 YFSETQ. Trimming cost V 8 bases and J 2 bases, with 10 bases left between them. The CDR3 is made up of 12 amino acids. CDR3 sequence: CASRDIQETQYF. For the CDR3, the DNA is TGCGCCAGTCGGGACATACAAGAGACCCAGTACTTC.

This clonotype has only a few counts. The V gene is TRBV7-9, the J gene TRBJ2-6, with D possibly TRBD2 on 6 matching bases. This CDR3 contains 16 residues. Germline assignment: CDR1 SEHNR and CDR2 FQNEAQ (reference sequence). Deletions cut 7 bases from V and 4 bases from J, with 17 bases between. In DNA form, the CDR3 reads TGTGCCAGCACCCATGGAGGGGTAACGGGGGCCAACGTCCTGACTTTC. Its protein is CASTHGGVTGANVLTF. Supplemented by reference TRBV7-9 and TRBJ2-6, the full variable domain reads DTGVSQNPRHKITKRGQNVTFRCDPISEHNRLYWYRQTLGQGPEFLTYFQNEAQLEKSRLLSDRFSAERPKGSFSTLEIQRTEQGDSAMYLCASTHGGVTGANVLTFGAGSRLTVL.

V usage is TRBV28 and J usage is TRBJ2-2; D may be TRBD1 or TRBD2 (5 bases each). The CDR3 consists of 15 residues. The germline gives CDR1 MDHEN, CDR2 SYDVKM. With 6 bases removed from V and 6 bases from J, the gap between germline ends came to 17 bases. CDR3 loop: CASSQRPGAAGELFF. DNA of the CDR3: TGTGCCAGCAGCCAACGCCCCGGGGCGGCCGGGGAGCTGTTTTTT.

This clonotype was found a few times. CDR3 DNA: TGTGCCAGCAGTTCCCATTACTCTGGGGCCAACGTCCTGACTTTC. This codes for CASSSHYSGANVLTF. V and J are TRBV7-9 and TRBJ2-6; D unclear. The CDR3 covers 15 residues. CDR1 and CDR2 from the germline V gene are SEHNR and FQNEAQ (reference sequence). Trimming pared 6 bases from V and 0 bases from J, leaving 9 bases between.

A few counts support this clonotype. The rearrangement links TRBV28 to TRBJ1-5; the match to TRBD1 covers 9 bases. V dropped 5 bases and J dropped 6; count of bases not matched to a gene: 17. Germline CDR1 and CDR2: MDHEN and SYDVKM. This CDR3 is 18 amino acids long. The CDR3 protein is CASSTIRDGTGLSQPQHF. The CDR3 bases are TGTGCCAGCAGTACAATTCGAGACGGGACAGGGCTCAGTCAGCCCCAGCATTTT. Drawing the rest from reference TRBV28 and TRBJ1-5, the complete variable domain is DVKVTQSSRYLVKRTGEKVFLECVQDMDHENMFWYRQDPGLGLRLIYFSYDVKMKEKGDIPEGYSVSREKKERFSLILESASTNQTSMYLCASSTIRDGTGLSQPQHFGDGTRLSIL.

This clonotype has a handful of counts. The chain recombines TRBV28 with TRBJ1-2, with TRBD1 identical over 7 bases. The junction had 9 bases not matched to a gene; V was cut back by 3 bases and J by 8 bases. The CDR3 covers 14 residues. Germline CDR1 MDHEN, CDR2 SYDVKM. The CDR3 protein is CASSFPGGISGYTF. The CDR3 bases are TGTGCCAGCAGTTTCCCAGGGGGTATATCGGGCTACACCTTC.

The genes are TRBV6-1 and TRBJ1-4; 8 bases line up with TRBD1. CDR3 length: 17 amino acids. J was trimmed by 5 bases and V by 3 bases; bases with no gene match: 11. The germline V gene has CDR1 MNHNS and CDR2 SASEGT. This CDR3 reads CASSDPRGLAWNEKLFF. Here the CDR3 DNA reads TGTGCCAGCAGTGACCCCAGGGGGCTCGCATGGAATGAAAAACTGTTTTTT.

This clonotype has only a few counts. The chain joins TRBV2 to TRBJ1-3; D ambiguous. This CDR3 is 16 amino acids long. The germline V and J ends were trimmed by 4 bases and 0 bases, with 13 bases remaining between them. Germline CDR1 reads SNHLY; CDR2 reads FYNNEI. The CDR3 nucleotides are TGTGCCAGCAGTGTAGGACTCTATTACTCTGGAAACACCATATATTTT. This codes for CASSVGLYYSGNTIYF.

The genes are TRBV6-1 and TRBJ2-2; no definite D call. The CDR3 covers 13 residues. From germline, CDR1 is MNHNS and CDR2 SASEGT. V lost 8 bases, J lost 1 base, and 8 bases lay in between. The CDR3 region has the DNA TGTGCCAGCCCGGGCGGGAACACCGGGGAGCTGTTTTTT. Translated, it gives CASPGGNTGELFF.

For the CDR3, the DNA is TGTGCCAGCAGCCCAGGTCCCGTAGGTGCTTTCTTT. Protein sequence: CASSPGPVGAFF. V usage is TRBV6-2 or TRBV6-3 and J usage is TRBJ1-1, with unresolved D. Germline V gene sequence: CDR1 MNHEY, CDR2 SVGEGT. Trimming left V 6 bases short and J 11 bases short, with 16 bases between. The CDR3 sequence is 12 residues long.

This clonotype appeared a few times. The chain couples TRBV25-1 to TRBJ2-3, with 12 bases aligning to TRBD2. The CDR3 spans 19 residues. V dropped 1 base and J dropped 2; count of bases not matched to a gene: 10. Germline CDR1 MGHDK, CDR2 SYGVNS. CDR3 sequence reads: CASSESRLAGGPNTDTQYF. CDR3 nucleotides: TGTGCCAGCAGTGAATCCCGGCTAGCGGGGGGGCCCAACACAGATACGCAGTATTTT.